Listed here is a single T cell receptor beta chain. The data derive from a study of blood T cell repertoires in COVID-19. At the level of the study: The origin of the acute and convalescent COVID-19 samples was the United States, Italy and Spain. The analysed material was cDNA or gDNA that came from T cells, B-cell-depleted T cells, or PBMCs.

Trimming shortened V by 0 bases and J by 10 bases, and 10 bases separated the two germline ends. CDR1 is SGHKS, CDR2 YYEKEE, per germline (reference sequence). The CDR3 has 12 residues. Per the authors' pipeline: Estimates of nucleated cell counts were drawn from the amplification of reference gene primers. TCRdb's copy holds only in-frame clones and misses some; the assay was immunoSEQ multiplex PCR. Clone size and V and J calls were adopted from that table, with D and trimming inferred from the DNA. Of more than 350,000 clones in the sample, 89% were seen once. V usage is TRBV5-5 and J usage is TRBJ1-2; the D is unclear. The sample taken for sequencing was peripheral blood. This TCR derives from a woman younger than 45 with COVID-19, enrolled during active disease. The CDR3: CASSLADRDYTF. For the CDR3, the DNA is TGTGCCAGCAGCTTGGCAGACCGGGACTACACCTTC.